This TCR beta chain was found in a study of breast tumors, draining lymph nodes, adjacent tissues (dated by TCRdb to between 2015 and 2016). For the wider study: In breast cancer patients, the study compared the TCR beta repertoires of tumor, adjacent nontumor tissue and axillary lymph nodes. The study aimed to assess the relationships and possible T-cell exchange between tumor, surrounding tissue and draining lymph node repertoires in human breast cancer.

Lymph node samples came from the axillary draining lymph nodes of breast cancer patients. What the research found in general, with its limitations: Tumor T-cell repertoires showed less diversity than lymph node repertoires and more diversity than nontumor tissue repertoires, and tumor T-cell repertoires showed preferential V and J gene usage. Tumor and nontumor tissue repertoires were significantly more similar in luminal-like than in basal-like breast cancer. The data were considered consistent with most tumor T cells being derived from the lymph node and subsequently expanding within tumor tissue. The conclusion that tumor T cells originate in lymph nodes was framed as consistent with a hypothesis rather than directly demonstrated.

This clonotype was seen repeatedly, ten times or more. What this receptor recognizes is not known. No base-level quality is on record; no much larger clone is a single base apart. Sequencer: Illumina HiSeq 2000. TCR beta chain libraries were generated by multiplex PCR amplification. The amplified TCR beta chain products were analyzed by high-throughput sequencing. The public reads were reanalyzed by TCRdb: fastp trimming at Q25, MiXCR alignment, in-frame beta chains only. Each record represents a unique CDR3 protein, reported with the most common genes and DNA among its rows. A total of more than 200,000 distinct CDR3 sequences appear in this sample, roughly 32% of them only once. The leading ten clones occupy around 1.4% of the sample. The sequence was obtained from a female donor with breast cancer. Some clones in this sample may be carry-over from other donors' samples. Sample: axillary lymph node tissue.

The nucleotide sequence reads as follows: TGTGCCAGCAGTAGGACTAGCGGGAGGGTTTACTACGAGCAGTACTTC. It specifies CASSRTSGRVYYEQYF. The chain links TRBV6-5 with TRBJ2-7, and TRBD2 matches 15 of the central bases. Sequences MNHEY (CDR1) and SVGAGI (CDR2) are obtained from the germline V gene. From V the trimming removes 5 bases and from J it removes 3 bases, while the gene matches leave 5 bases of the junction unaccounted for. The CDR3 sequence holds 16 residues, the cysteine and phenylalanine included. The retained sequence is limited to the CDR3, 48 bases, with the frame set at the first base.